This TCR beta chain stems from a study of T cells after yellow fever vaccination. CDR1 and CDR2 from the germline V gene are SGDLS and YYNGEE. V gave up 2 bases and J gave up 8 bases, with 11 bases separating them. The CDR3 extends over 14 amino acids. Overall study findings and caveats: From the bulk population, abundant clonotypes could contaminate and appear within FACS-sorted repertoires. Peak timing came faster in the weaker secondary response, day 5 versus 15.

TCRdb reprocessed the 5' RACE reads with MiXCR, giving one entry per CDR3 protein. Of roughly 160,000 distinct CDR3 sequences listed, roughly 9% are singletons. Regarding this clonotype: What it binds is not known.

The chain uses TRBV9 and TRBJ1-6; a possible D gene is TRBD1 (5 bases). The TCR was taken from a man aged 18 to 30 who received the YFV17D yellow fever vaccine. The sample consisted of CD8+ T cells sorted from PBMCs, taken 45 days after the yellow fever booster vaccination. The CDR3 loop is CASSVYGGDSPLHF. The DNA of the CDR3 is TGTGCCAGCAGCGTCTACGGGGGAGATTCACCCCTCCACTTT.